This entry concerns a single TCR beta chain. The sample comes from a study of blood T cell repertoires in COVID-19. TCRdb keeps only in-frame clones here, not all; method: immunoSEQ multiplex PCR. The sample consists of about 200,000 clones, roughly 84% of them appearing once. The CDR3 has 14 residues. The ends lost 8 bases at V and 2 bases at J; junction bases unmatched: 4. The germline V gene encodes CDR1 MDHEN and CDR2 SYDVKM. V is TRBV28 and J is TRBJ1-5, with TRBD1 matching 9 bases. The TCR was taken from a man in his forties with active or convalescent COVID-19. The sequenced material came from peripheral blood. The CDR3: CASVTGGRNQPQHF. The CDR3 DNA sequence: TGTGCCAGCGTCACAGGGGGCCGCAATCAGCCCCAGCATTTT.